Here is one T cell receptor (beta chain) with its context. As yet, its antigen is unknown. Assay: immunoSEQ multiplex PCR; the TCRdb copy retains only in-frame clones and omits some. Of roughly 70,000 clones in the sample, approximately 81% were seen once. These data come from a study of OX40 agonist ivuxolimab in advanced cancers. Study details: Dosing consisted of intravenous ivuxolimab at 0.01 to 10 mg/kg every 2 weeks. Averaging roughly 60 years in age, with a range of about 20 to 90, the cohort was about 86% male.

Notes on the study in general: By week 6 at 0.1 to 3.0 mg/kg, blood CD4+ and CD8+ T cells had expanded clonally. On average, CD8+ T cells had more expanded clones than CD4+.

This CDR3 spans 13 amino acids. Trimming cost V 5 bases and J 7 bases; bases outside gene matches: 5. Germline V gene data show CDR1 as MNHEY and CDR2 as SVGAGI. The sequence came from an adult with an advanced solid tumor such as melanoma, head and neck, liver or kidney cancer. This sequence joins TRBV6-5 and TRBJ2-1; 7 nucleotides align to TRBD2. This material consisted of CD4+ or CD8+ T cells sorted from blood, taken in a trial of the OX40 agonist ivuxolimab. The CDR3 DNA is TGTGCCAGCAGTATGCGGGAGACGAATGAGCAGTTCTTC. The encoded protein is CASSMRETNEQFF.